This T cell receptor (beta chain) stems from a study of esophageal squamous cell carcinoma under preoperative chemotherapy. The time point was: before preoperative PTX-NDP chemotherapy. Note on this clonotype: An end of the junction does not agree with germline; a read error may underlie this.

Each CDR3 protein gets one entry after TCRdb re-called the PCR reads with MiXCR. The sample shows about 16,000 distinct CDR3 sequences, around half of them seen only once. The CDR3 has 15 residues. Germline values: CDR1 DFQATT, CDR2 SNEGSKA (reference sequence). This sample was taken from a patient given preoperative chemotherapy. This chain uses TRBV20-1 with TRBJ2-5; either TRBD1 or TRBD2 may supply D (6 bases each). The receptor was isolated from a human donor with esophageal squamous cell carcinoma. The donor label of this sample is uncertain. CDR3 protein: CCAGTGGRGQETQYF. The CDR3 DNA is TGCTGTGCGGGGACTGGGGGCCGTGGCCAAGAGACCCAGTACTTC.